This TCR beta chain appears in the sequencing data of a study of blood T cells in healthy people across ages. This clonotype was recorded a few times. The authors ran a second PCR of 7 to 11 cycles using a sample-barcoded 5' primer and a J-beta primer mix. TCRdb called the 5' RACE reads again in MiXCR, with one record for every CDR3 protein. The table lists more than 650,000 distinct CDR3 sequences, roughly 24% of them singletons. The same sample was also used in a study of T cells of mothers and their children. As that study records: Researchers report slightly higher, though non-significant, overlap in related mother-child pairs than in unrelated pairs.

This TCR came from a boy aged 5-17 years in good health. The sample was blood.

The CDR3 region has the DNA TGCGTCACCACCTTCGGCGATACGCAGTATTTT. This translates into CVTTFGDTQYF. This sequence joins TRBV4-1 and TRBJ2-3; no clear D gene. The CDR3 is 11 amino acids. CDR1 MGHRA and CDR2 YSYEKL come from the germline V gene.